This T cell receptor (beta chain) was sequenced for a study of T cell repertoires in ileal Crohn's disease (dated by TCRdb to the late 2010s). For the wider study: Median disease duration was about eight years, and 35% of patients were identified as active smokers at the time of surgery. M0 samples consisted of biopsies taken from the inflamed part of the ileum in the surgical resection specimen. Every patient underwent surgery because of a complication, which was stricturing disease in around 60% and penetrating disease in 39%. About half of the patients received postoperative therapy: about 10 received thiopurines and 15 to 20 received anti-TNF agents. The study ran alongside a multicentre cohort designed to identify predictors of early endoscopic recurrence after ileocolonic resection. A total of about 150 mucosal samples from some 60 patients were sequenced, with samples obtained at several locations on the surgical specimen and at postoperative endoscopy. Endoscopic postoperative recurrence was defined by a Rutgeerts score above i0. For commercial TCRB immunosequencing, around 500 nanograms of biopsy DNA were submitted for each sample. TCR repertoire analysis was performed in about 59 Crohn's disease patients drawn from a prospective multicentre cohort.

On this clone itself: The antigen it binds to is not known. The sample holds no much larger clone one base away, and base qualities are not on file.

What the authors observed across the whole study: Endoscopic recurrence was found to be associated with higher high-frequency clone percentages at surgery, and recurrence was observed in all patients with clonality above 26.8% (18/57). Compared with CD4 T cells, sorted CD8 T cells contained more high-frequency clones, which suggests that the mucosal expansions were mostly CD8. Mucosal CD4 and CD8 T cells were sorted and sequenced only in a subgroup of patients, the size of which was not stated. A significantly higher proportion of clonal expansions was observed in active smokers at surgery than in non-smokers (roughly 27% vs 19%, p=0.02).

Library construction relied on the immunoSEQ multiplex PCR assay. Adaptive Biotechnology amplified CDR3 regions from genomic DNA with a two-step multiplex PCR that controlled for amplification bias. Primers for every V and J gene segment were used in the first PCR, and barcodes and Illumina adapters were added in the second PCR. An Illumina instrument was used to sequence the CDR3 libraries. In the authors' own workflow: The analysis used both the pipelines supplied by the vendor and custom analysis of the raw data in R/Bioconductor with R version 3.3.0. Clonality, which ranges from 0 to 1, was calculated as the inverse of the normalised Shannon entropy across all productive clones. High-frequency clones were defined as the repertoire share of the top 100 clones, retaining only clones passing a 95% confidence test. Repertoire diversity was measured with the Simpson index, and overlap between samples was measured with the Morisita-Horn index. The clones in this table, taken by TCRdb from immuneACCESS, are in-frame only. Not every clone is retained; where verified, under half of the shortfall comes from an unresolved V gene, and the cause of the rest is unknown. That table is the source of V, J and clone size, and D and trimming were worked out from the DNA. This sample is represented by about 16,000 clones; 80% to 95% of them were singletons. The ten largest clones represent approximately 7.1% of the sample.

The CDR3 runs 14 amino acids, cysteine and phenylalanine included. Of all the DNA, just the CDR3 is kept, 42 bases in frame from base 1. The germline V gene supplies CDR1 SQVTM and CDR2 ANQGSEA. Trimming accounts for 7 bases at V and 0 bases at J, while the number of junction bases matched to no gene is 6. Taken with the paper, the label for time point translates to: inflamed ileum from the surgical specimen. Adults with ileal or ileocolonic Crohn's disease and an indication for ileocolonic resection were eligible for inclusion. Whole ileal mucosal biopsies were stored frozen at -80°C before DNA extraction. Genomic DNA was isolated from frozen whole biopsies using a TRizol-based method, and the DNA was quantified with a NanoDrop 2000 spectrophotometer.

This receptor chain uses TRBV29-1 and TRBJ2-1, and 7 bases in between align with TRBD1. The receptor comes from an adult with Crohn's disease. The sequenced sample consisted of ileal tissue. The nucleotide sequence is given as TGCAGCGCTGAGGGACAGACCTCCTACAATGAGCAGTTCTTC. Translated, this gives CSAEGQTSYNEQFF.